This T cell receptor (beta chain) was documented in a study of T cells after yellow fever vaccination. Using its own MiXCR run on the 5' RACE reads, TCRdb lists one record per CDR3 protein. The sample contains 200,000 to 300,000 distinct CDR3 sequences, 10% to 15% of which appear only once. Germline V CDR1 and CDR2: DFQATT, SNEGSKA (reference sequence). The CDR3 is 15 amino acids. V lost 1 base and J 0 bases, leaving 10 bases between the germline ends. The genes are TRBV20-1 and TRBJ1-5; D perhaps matches TRBD1 (5 bases). The specimen comprised CD4+ T cells sorted from PBMCs, sampled 45 days after the yellow fever booster vaccination. The sequence was obtained from a man under 40 who received the YFV17D yellow fever vaccine. The CDR3 loop reads CSARVGQISNQPQHF. In nucleotides, the CDR3 is TGCAGTGCTAGAGTGGGGCAGATTAGCAATCAGCCCCAGCATTTT.